This is a list of T cell receptor beta chains from one sample in a study of T cell changes during pregnancy in multiple sclerosis. Assay: immunoSEQ multiplex PCR; the TCRdb copy retains only in-frame clones and omits some. The sample lists 65,000 to 85,000 clones; around 90% were seen once. The sample was peripheral blood, taken in the first trimester of pregnancy. The receptors stem from a female donor in good health, enrolled as a control in a pregnancy study. Both conserved end residues are part of each CDR3. The order of the fields is V gene, clone size, J gene, D gene, CDR3 protein, CDR3 DNA. The D gene is left open where the match is weak. Size is omitted from some rows. Given values are once, few, many or a class for expanded clones.

TRBV15	.	TRBJ1-2	.	CATSSGSSGRGSRGYTF	TGTGCCACCAGCAGCGGTTCCTCGGGCAGGGGTTCTCGAGGCTACACCTTC
TRBV13	.	TRBJ2-7	TRBD2	CASSPGLAGDEQYF	TGTGCCAGCAGCCCGGGACTAGCGGGGGACGAGCAGTACTTC
TRBV28	.	TRBJ1-4	.	CASSSPDSLEEKLFF	TGTGCCAGCAGTTCCCCCGACAGCCTCGAGGAAAAACTGTTTTTT
TRBV10-3	.	TRBJ1-1	TRBD1	CAISGADRDDTEAFF	TGTGCCATCAGTGGAGCGGACAGGGATGACACTGAAGCTTTCTTT
TRBV15	once	TRBJ1-6	.	CATSRDRSARGYNSPLHF	TGTGCCACCAGCAGAGACCGTTCAGCTAGGGGCTATAATTCACCCCTCCACTTT
TRBV4-2	.	TRBJ1-1	TRBD1	CASSQIGQGNTEAFF	TGTGCCAGCAGCCAAATCGGACAGGGCAACACTGAAGCTTTCTTT
TRBV5-6	once	TRBJ1-5	.	CASSVVTGGAQHF	TGTGCCAGCAGCGTCGTGACGGGGGGGGCCCAGCATTTT
TRBV19	.	TRBJ2-1	.	CASSILSSYNEQFF	TGTGCCAGTAGTATTTTGAGCTCCTACAATGAGCAGTTCTTC
TRBV19	.	TRBJ1-1	.	CATSGASNTEAFF	TGTGCCACTTCAGGGGCCTCTAACACTGAAGCTTTCTTT
TRBV29-1	.	TRBJ1-2	.	CSVVQTPFNYGYTF	TGCAGCGTAGTACAGACGCCTTTTAACTATGGCTACACCTTC
TRBV7-9	.	TRBJ1-5	TRBD1	CASSPTGSNQPQHF	TGTGCCAGCAGCCCGACAGGGTCGAATCAGCCCCAGCATTTT
TRBV7-9	.	TRBJ2-3	TRBD2	CASSPRTSGRDDTQYF	TGTGCCAGCAGCCCCCGGACTAGCGGGAGAGATGATACGCAGTATTTT
TRBV4-1	.	TRBJ1-2	TRBD1	CASSELQGQRGYTF	TGCGCCAGCAGCGAGCTACAGGGGCAGCGGGGCTACACCTTC
TRBV2	once	TRBJ2-5	.	CASQTDVGGETQYF	TGTGCCAGCCAGACCGACGTTGGGGGGGAGACCCAGTACTTC
TRBV27	.	TRBJ2-6	TRBD1	CASSLLQGDSGANVLTF	TGTGCCAGCAGTTTATTACAGGGGGACTCTGGGGCCAACGTCCTGACTTTC
TRBV15	.	TRBJ2-3	TRBD2	CATSRGSGLVSDTQYF	TGTGCCACCAGCAGAGGTTCGGGACTAGTCTCAGATACGCAGTATTTT
TRBV5-1	.	TRBJ2-1	.	CASSLRREAYNEQFF	TGCGCCAGCAGCTTGCGGAGAGAAGCCTACAATGAGCAGTTCTTC
TRBV5-4	.	TRBJ2-3	.	CASSNRAYTDTQYF	TGTGCCAGCAGCAACAGGGCTTACACAGATACGCAGTATTTT
TRBV7-7	.	TRBJ2-7	TRBD1	CASSPGQATEQYF	TGTGCTAGCAGCCCCGGACAGGCGACCGAGCAGTACTTC
TRBV12-5	.	TRBJ2-1	TRBD1	CASGLGDRDANEQFF	TGTGCTAGTGGTTTGGGGGACAGGGACGCCAATGAGCAGTTCTTC
TRBV6-1	.	TRBJ1-5	TRBD1	CASIRQGTENQPQHF	TGTGCCTCCATCAGACAGGGGACAGAAAATCAGCCCCAGCATTTT
TRBV6-6	.	TRBJ1-2	TRBD1	CASTFEGQANTF	TGTGCCAGCACCTTCGAGGGACAGGCGAACACCTTC
TRBV21-1	.	TRBJ1-2	.	CASSKGAGQAHPEGYTF	TGTGCCAGCAGCAAAGGAGCAGGACAGGCCCACCCGGAGGGCTACACCTTC
TRBV29-1	.	TRBJ1-2	.	CSVVSGYTF	TGCAGCGTTGTGAGTGGCTACACCTTC
TRBV30	.	TRBJ2-3	.	CAWGGRLERFEDTQYF	TGTGCCTGGGGGGGTCGACTAGAGCGCTTTGAAGATACGCAGTATTTT
TRBV18	.	TRBJ2-7	.	CASSPGSQGTNEQYF	TGTGCCAGCTCACCAGGGTCCCAGGGGACCAACGAGCAGTACTTC
TRBV6-5	.	TRBJ1-4	.	CASSGQGLGKLFF	TGTGCCAGCAGTGGGCAGGGGCTCGGAAAACTGTTTTTT
TRBV7-8	.	TRBJ2-1	.	CASTRLTSYNEQFF	TGTGCCAGCACGCGGCTTACCTCCTACAATGAGCAGTTCTTC
TRBV5-4	.	TRBJ1-2	TRBD1	CASSSDRGYYGYTF	TGTGCCAGCAGCTCCGACAGGGGCTACTATGGCTACACCTTC
TRBV5-6	.	TRBJ2-2	.	CASSIRGTRGTGELFF	TGTGCCAGCAGCATCCGGGGGACTCGAGGCACCGGGGAGCTGTTTTTT
TRBV11-3	.	TRBJ1-6	TRBD1	CASSLDGQGMFLHF	TGTGCCAGCAGCTTAGATGGACAGGGAATGTTCCTCCACTTT
TRBV5-1	.	TRBJ1-1	TRBD1	CASSPSTGHFTEAFF	TGCGCCAGCAGCCCCTCGACAGGGCATTTCACTGAAGCTTTCTTT
TRBV9	.	TRBJ2-5	.	CASSAPTGRIQETQYF	TGTGCCAGCAGCGCCCCAACAGGGCGGATCCAAGAGACCCAGTACTTC
TRBV5-4	.	TRBJ2-1	.	CASSLKGQSIGNEQFF	TGTGCCAGCAGTTTAAAAGGACAATCGATCGGAAATGAGCAGTTCTTC
TRBV27	.	TRBJ2-2	.	CASSGWNTGELFF	TGTGCCAGCTCGGGTTGGAACACCGGGGAGCTGTTTTTT
TRBV9	.	TRBJ2-3	.	CASSVIDGQGRDTQYF	TGTGCCAGCAGCGTAATAGACGGGCAGGGGCGAGATACGCAGTATTTT
TRBV7-2	.	TRBJ2-5	TRBD2	CASSLARGTSGTQYF	TGTGCCAGCAGCTTAGCGCGTGGGACTAGCGGGACCCAGTACTTC
TRBV11-2	.	TRBJ2-7	TRBD1	CASSIQGAEQYF	TGTGCCAGCAGCATACAGGGGGCCGAGCAGTACTTC
TRBV4-2	.	TRBJ2-2	.	CASSQDRGRDPPGELFF	TGTGCCAGCAGCCAAGATAGGGGGCGGGATCCACCCGGGGAGCTGTTTTTT
TRBV29-1	.	TRBJ2-7	.	CSVEDTRSYSYEQYF	TGCAGCGTTGAAGATACCCGATCCTACTCCTACGAGCAGTACTTC
TRBV9	once	TRBJ1-2	.	CASSVAWRAIPNYGYTF	TGTGCCAGCAGCGTAGCTTGGAGGGCCATTCCTAACTATGGCTACACCTTC
TRBV5-1	.	TRBJ2-7	.	CASSFAGSYEQYF	TGCGCCAGCAGCTTCGCGGGCTCCTACGAGCAGTACTTC
TRBV10-3	once	TRBJ2-7	TRBD1	CAISEPNLGQGAVYEQYF	TGTGCCATCAGTGAGCCTAACCTAGGACAGGGGGCCGTATACGAGCAGTACTTC
TRBV5-1	.	TRBJ2-7	TRBD2	CASSPRTSGSLYEQYF	TGCGCCAGCAGCCCCCGGACTAGCGGGAGTCTTTACGAGCAGTACTTC
TRBV5-1	.	TRBJ2-7	.	CASSLSQGGDEQYF	TGCGCCAGCAGCTTGTCACAGGGCGGCGACGAGCAGTACTTC